This T cell receptor beta chain was found in a study of T-cell memory formation after mild COVID-19. Per the germline V gene, CDR1 is MNHEY and CDR2 is SMNVEV (reference sequence). This CDR3 is built from 13 residues. Deletions cut 6 bases from V and 3 bases from J, with 11 bases between. Concerning this clonotype itself: What it binds is unknown.

Barcoded TCR alpha and TCR beta cDNA libraries with UMIs came from 5'RACE using constant-segment primers. TCRdb re-called the 5' RACE reads with MiXCR, one entry per CDR3 protein. The sample contains some 69,000 distinct CDR3 sequences, over 15% of which appear only once. Study outcomes and limitations: Clones shrinking from day 15 to 85 showed even CD4/CD8 mixes; later expanders tilted CD4+. Among CD4+ contracting clones, most were CM and EM, and CD8+ ones EMRA.

This TCR was sampled from an adult woman who had mild COVID-19 (a few samples of this study predate the infection). Cell type and time point are not known. Sequenced sample: PBMCs or a T cell subset sorted from them (not recorded which). The chain joins TRBV27 to TRBJ1-1; D is uncertain. The CDR3: CASRPIAHTEAFF. For the CDR3, the DNA is TGTGCCAGCAGACCGATAGCACACACTGAAGCTTTCTTT.